The 27 T cell receptor beta chains presented below share a single source sample, sequenced in a study of cytomegalovirus exposure and HLA in healthy donors (dated 2017 in TCRdb). The library relied on the immunoSEQ multiplex PCR assay. The multiplex PCR relied on a mix of 60 forward primers for TCR Vbeta segments and 13 reverse primers for TCR Jbeta segments. The table was pulled from immuneACCESS by TCRdb, which kept in-frame rearrangements only. Such tables lose some clones; where checked, under half of the loss comes from unresolved V genes, and the rest has no known cause. This sample is represented by about 240,000 clones; roughly four fifths of them were singletons. The ten largest clones take up about 7.3% of the sample. The specimen sequenced was PBMCs. These receptor sequences come from a woman aged 55-70 years in good health and CMV-seropositive.

With respect to this clone: One end of the junction does not line up with germline, which may come from a read error. The V call is TRBV25-1, the J call TRBJ2-2; 8 bases align to TRBD2. Germline CDR1 is MGHDK and CDR2 is SYGVNS. This CDR3 contains 16 residues. For the CDR3, the DNA is TGTGCCGGCAGTGAGAAGCGGGAGTCGGACACCGGGGAGCTGTTTTTT. This encodes CAGSEKRESDTGELFF.

The chain links TRBV29-1 to TRBJ1-2; D might be TRBD1 (5 bases). Trimming removed 0 bases at V and 5 bases at J, with 7 bases between. Germline-derived CDR1 and CDR2 are SQVTM and ANQGSEA. This CDR3 contains 12 residues. The CDR3 loop reads CSVEDRGYGYTF. Here the CDR3 DNA reads TGCAGCGTTGAAGACCGGGGGTATGGCTACACCTTC. The full variable domain, its missing parts supplied by reference TRBV29-1 and TRBJ1-2, is SAVISQKPSRDICQRGTSLTIQCQVDSQVTMMFWYRQQPGQSLTLIATANQGSEATYESGFVIDKFPISRPNLTFSTLTVSNMSPEDSSIYLCSVEDRGYGYTFGSGTRLTVV.

This clone appeared once. This chain uses TRBV11-2 with TRBJ2-5; D may be TRBD2 (5 bases). With 0 bases removed from V and 5 bases from J, the gap between germline ends came to 10 bases. Germline V gives CDR1 SGHAT, CDR2 FQNNGV. The CDR3 length is 14 residues. The CDR3 bases are TGTGCCAGCAGCTTAGATCTGGGCGGGGAGACCCAGTACTTC. The encoded protein is CASSLDLGGETQYF. Together with reference TRBV11-2 and TRBJ2-5, the CDR3 gives the full variable domain: EAGVAQSPRYKIIEKRQSVAFWCNPISGHATLYWYQQILGQGPKLLIQFQNNGVVDDSQLPKDRFSAERLKGVDSTLKIQPAKLEDSAVYLCASSLDLGGETQYFGPGTRLLVL.

The chain joins TRBV29-1 to TRBJ2-1; D is uncertain. CDR1 SQVTM and CDR2 ANQGSEA come from the germline V gene. There are 12 residues in the CDR3. Trimming took 4 bases from V and 2 from J, leaving 6 bases between them. CDR3 in DNA: TGCAGCGTTGGACTTACCTACAATGAGCAGTTCTTC. It translates to CSVGLTYNEQFF.

The chain joins TRBV9 to TRBJ1-2, with D unclear. Looked up from germline, CDR1 is SGDLS and CDR2 is YYNGEE. Trimming left V 3 bases short and J 2 bases short, with 17 bases between. This CDR3 is 16 amino acids long. The CDR3 here is CASSAHMVQPNYGYTF. CDR3 coding DNA: TGTGCCAGCAGCGCTCATATGGTACAGCCGAACTATGGCTACACCTTC. Complete variable domain (other parts from reference TRBV9 and TRBJ1-2): DSGVTQTPKHLITATGQRVTLRCSPRSGDLSVYWYQQSLDQGLQFLIQYYNGEERAKGNILERFSAQQFPDLHSELNLSSLELGDSALYFCASSAHMVQPNYGYTFGSGTRLTVV.

In this sample, this clone turned up once. This rearrangement joins TRBV19 to TRBJ2-7; D not resolved. Germline CDR1 reads LNHDA; CDR2 reads SQIVND (reference sequence). This CDR3 contains 15 residues. V shed 1 base and J shed 0 bases, with 10 bases lying between them. CDR3 nucleotide sequence: TGTGCCAGTAGTATAGCGCTTTTGAGCTCCTACGAGCAGTACTTC. It specifies CASSIALLSSYEQYF.

This chain links TRBV28 with TRBJ1-1; D remains unclear. The CDR3 is 14 amino acids. Trimming shortened V by 4 bases and J by 0 bases, and 9 bases separated the two germline ends. Germline CDR1 reads MDHEN; CDR2 reads SYDVKM. CDR3 DNA: TGTGCCAGCAGTTCACGGGGTATGAACACTGAAGCTTTCTTT. Its protein is CASSSRGMNTEAFF. The variable domain in full, with the rest retrieved from reference TRBV28 and TRBJ1-1, is DVKVTQSSRYLVKRTGEKVFLECVQDMDHENMFWYRQDPGLGLRLIYFSYDVKMKEKGDIPEGYSVSREKKERFSLILESASTNQTSMYLCASSSRGMNTEAFFGQGTRLTVV.

In its sample, this clone was seen once. This chain connects TRBV29-1 to TRBJ2-7; 9 bases match TRBD1. CDR3 size: 14 residues. In germline, CDR1 is SQVTM, CDR2 ANQGSEA. J lost 4 bases, V lost 4 bases, and 8 bases had no gene match. The CDR3 sequence is CSVVWTGDGYEQYF. In DNA form, the CDR3 reads TGCAGCGTTGTTTGGACAGGGGATGGGTACGAGCAGTACTTC.

In its sample, this clone was seen once. The chain has TRBV5-1 and TRBJ1-1; possibly TRBD1 for D (6 bases). The CDR3 is 14 residues long. Germline CDR1 SGHRS, CDR2 YFSETQ. Trimming stripped 3 bases from V and 6 bases from J, with 15 bases between. CDR3 protein: CASSYRDNPSEAFF. The CDR3 region has the DNA TGCGCCAGCAGCTACCGGGACAACCCTTCTGAAGCTTTCTTT.

The chain links TRBV28 to TRBJ2-2, with TRBD2 as a possible D gene (5 bases). The CDR3 covers 16 residues. Trimming shortened V by 2 bases and J by 0 bases, and 10 bases separated the two germline ends. Germline assignment: CDR1 MDHEN and CDR2 SYDVKM. CDR3 protein: CASSLRGIANTGELFF. The CDR3 DNA is TGTGCCAGCAGTTTACGGGGAATCGCGAACACCGGGGAGCTGTTTTTT.

As DNA, the CDR3 is TGCGCCAGCAGCCCGGACAGGGAAGGGGAAAAACTGTTTTTT. Protein: CASSPDREGEKLFF. This chain joins TRBV5-1 and TRBJ1-4; 8 bases map to TRBD1. CDR1 and CDR2 from the germline V gene are SGHRS and YFSETQ. After removal of 4 bases from V and 8 bases from J, the junction contained 7 bases not matched to a gene. The CDR3 is 14 residues long.

This clone was seen a handful of times. The J gene is TRBJ1-1, the V gene TRBV7-2; weak D call: TRBD1 (6 bases). V was shortened by 1 base and J by 5 bases, with 26 bases between the two germline ends. Germline V gene data show CDR1 as SGHTA and CDR2 as FQGNSA. CDR3 length: 19 residues. DNA for the CDR3: TGTGCCAGCAGCTTAGACACTTGGACAGCACAATCAAGGACGACTGAAGCTTTCTTT. It specifies CASSLDTWTAQSRTTEAFF.

This clone has just a few counts. The V and J genes are TRBV6-5 and TRBJ2-7; 8 bases line up with TRBD1. CDR3 length equals 14 residues. From germline, CDR1 is MNHEY and CDR2 SVGAGI. V lost 6 bases to trimming and J lost 0 bases; unmatched junction nucleotides: 4. The CDR3 protein is CASSRQGPSYEQYF. In DNA, the CDR3 is TGTGCCAGCAGCCGACAGGGGCCCTCCTACGAGCAGTACTTC.

The chain uses TRBV4-2 and TRBJ1-2; D call uncertain. CDR1 and CDR2 (germline): LGHNA, YNFKEQ. CDR3 length equals 11 residues. V was pared by 1 base and J by 11 bases, with 8 bases between. CDR3 residues: CASSQAEVYTF. In DNA, the CDR3 is TGTGCCAGCAGCCAAGCGGAGGTTTACACCTTC.

This chain connects TRBV18 to TRBJ1-1; a possible D gene is TRBD1 (5 bases). The ends were cut back, 3 bases at V and 5 bases at J, with 16 bases in the middle. CDR1 is KGHSH, CDR2 LQKENI, per germline. The CDR3 loop spans 15 amino acids. CDR3 in DNA: TGTGCCAGCTCACCCAACGCGGGGGGAGAGACTGAAGCTTTCTTT. Translating it yields CASSPNAGGETEAFF.

Comments on this clone: At one boundary the junction diverges from the germline segment, which might be a read error. The chain has TRBV7-9 and TRBJ1-5; D is ambiguous. Germline lookup yields CDR1 SEHNR and CDR2 FQNEAQ (reference sequence). This CDR3 spans 15 amino acids. The CDR3 DNA reads TGTTCCAGCAGCTTAGCGCTAGGTGGTAATCAGCCCCAGCATTTT. Amino acids: CSSSLALGGNQPQHF.

The chain uses TRBV28 and TRBJ2-1; no definite D call. This CDR3 comprises 15 residues. Trimming removed 2 bases from V and 0 bases from J, with 8 bases in between. CDR1 and CDR2 from the germline V gene are MDHEN and SYDVKM. CDR3 amino acids: CASSLSLSSYNEQFF. The CDR3 DNA follows: TGTGCCAGCAGTTTAAGTCTCAGCTCCTACAATGAGCAGTTCTTC.

The J gene is TRBJ2-2, the V gene TRBV27, with TRBD2 identical over 12 bases. Germline V gene sequence: CDR1 MNHEY, CDR2 SMNVEV (reference sequence). The CDR3 is made up of 17 amino acids. The V segment lost 7 bases and the J segment 1 base; nucleotides outside the gene matches: 7. CDR3 residues: CASTLALAGGNTGELFF. CDR3 DNA sequence: TGTGCCAGCACCCTGGCACTAGCGGGAGGGAACACCGGGGAGCTGTTTTTT.

J is TRBJ2-1 and V is TRBV7-3; 7 bases fit TRBD2. Germline values: CDR1 SGHTA, CDR2 FQGTGA. The CDR3 is made up of 15 amino acids. Trimming removed 5 bases from V and 8 bases from J; junction bases left unmatched: 12. The CDR3: CASSRGGHWTDEQFF. Here the CDR3 DNA reads TGTGCCAGCAGCCGGGGAGGGCATTGGACCGATGAGCAGTTCTTC.

The chain carries TRBV6-5 and TRBJ2-7; D is uncertain. V was shortened by 5 bases and J by 5 bases, with 13 bases between the two germline ends. The CDR3 runs 13 residues. The germline V gene has CDR1 MNHEY and CDR2 SVGAGI. CDR3 sequence: CASSLGWLNEQYF. In nucleotides, the CDR3 is TGTGCCAGCAGTCTTGGCTGGCTCAACGAGCAGTACTTC.

CDR3 nucleotides: TGTGCCAGCCAGGGCCGAAAAAATAGCAATCAGCCCCAGCATTTT. It yields the protein CASQGRKNSNQPQHF. The chain recombines TRBV2 with TRBJ1-5, with D tentatively TRBD1 (5 bases). This CDR3 spans 15 amino acids. Germline V gene lookup returns CDR1 SNHLY and CDR2 FYNNEI. V lost 8 bases, J lost 0 bases, and 14 bases lay in between.

V is TRBV4-1 and J is TRBJ2-2, with D possibly TRBD2 on 6 matching bases. This CDR3 contains 16 residues. V was clipped by 6 bases and J by 4 bases, with 18 bases between them. Germline CDR1 MGHRA, CDR2 YSYEKL. The CDR3 loop is CASSRLGTSSTGELFF. The DNA of the CDR3 is TGCGCCAGCAGTCGACTAGGGACCTCGAGCACCGGGGAGCTGTTTTTT.

A single count supports this clone. The J gene is TRBJ1-5, the V gene TRBV5-1; D perhaps matches TRBD1 (5 bases). Germline CDR1 SGHRS, CDR2 YFSETQ. The CDR3 is 15 residues long. V was pared by 3 bases and J by 8 bases, with 18 bases between. CDR3 region: CASSSRRTGGEPQHF. The CDR3 DNA sequence: TGCGCCAGCAGCTCTAGACGGACCGGAGGGGAGCCCCAGCATTTT.

The chain uses TRBV29-1 and TRBJ1-1, with a tentative D call TRBD1 (5 bases). Trimming left V 5 bases short and J 4 bases short, with 17 bases between. This CDR3 spans 14 amino acids. In germline, CDR1 is SQVTM, CDR2 ANQGSEA. CDR3 residues: CSVWRLGGGTEAFF. CDR3 bases: TGCAGCGTTTGGCGTTTGGGGGGGGGCACTGAAGCTTTCTTT.

The V and J genes are TRBV19 and TRBJ1-1; the match to TRBD1 covers 12 bases. The germline V gene encodes CDR1 LNHDA and CDR2 SQIVND (reference sequence). The CDR3 length is 16 residues. V was clipped by 5 bases and J by 5 bases; unmatched bases: 9. DNA of the CDR3: TGTGCCAGTAGTGGTCGGGACAGGGGGCTAACGACTGAAGCTTTCTTT. This encodes CASSGRDRGLTTEAFF.

The rearrangement uses TRBV7-3 and TRBJ1-1, with D perhaps matching TRBD1 (5 bases). Trimming shortened V by 5 bases and J by 2 bases, and 12 bases separated the two germline ends. Germline CDR1 is SGHTA and CDR2 is FQGTGA. The CDR3 extends over 14 amino acids. In DNA, the CDR3 is TGTGCCAGCAGCCCCGGACATGCTAACACTGAAGCTTTCTTT. Residues: CASSPGHANTEAFF.

The chain has TRBV10-2 and TRBJ2-2, with D perhaps matching TRBD1 (5 bases). The V and J ends lost 5 bases and 3 bases respectively, with 16 bases between them. CDR1 and CDR2 from the germline V gene are WSHSY and SAAADI. CDR3 length equals 16 residues. The CDR3 protein is CASSRPGRPDTGELFF. The CDR3 DNA sequence: TGCGCCAGCAGTCGGCCAGGGCGGCCGGACACCGGGGAGCTGTTTTTT.